This TCR beta chain was captured by sequencing in a study of T-cell memory formation after mild COVID-19 (dated by TCRdb to about 2021). Study-level background: Most TCR sequence clusters were specific to one of the two donors. The cohort was made up of two young adult volunteers, one female and one male, who were previously healthy. Longitudinal TCRalpha and TCRbeta repertoire sequencing tracked T-cell clones expanding and contracting after mild COVID-19 in a couple of donors.

Sequenced using an Illumina NovaSeq 6000. Using 5'RACE with constant-segment primers, TCRalpha and TCRbeta cDNA libraries were constructed, with sample barcodes and unique molecular identifiers added in the process. Trizol reagent was used to extract RNA from every sample. The libraries were amplified in two PCR steps, and the second step added a second sample barcode and Illumina TruSeq adapters. Libraries were sequenced on an Illumina NovaSeq with 2 x 150 bp paired-end reads. Processing in the source paper ran as follows. Demultiplexing of reads and collapsing into UMI-guided consensus sequences were performed with migec v1.2.7. Using mixcr v2.1.11, UMI consensuses were aligned to TRA and TRB V and J templates and then assembled into clonotypes. Expanded or contracted clonotypes were those called significant by both edgeR and NoisET, with noise models trained on biological replicates. For edgeR calls, a false discovery rate-adjusted p below 0.01 and a log2 fold-change threshold of 1 were applied. PCA with hierarchical clustering of max-normalized trajectories of the 1000 most abundant clonotypes was used as exploratory dynamics analysis. Each responding clone was given a CD4 or CD8 phenotype based on the CD4+ and CD8+ repertoires, which had been sequenced separately. The public reads were reprocessed in TCRdb via fastp at Q25 and MiXCR, keeping in-frame beta chains. Every CDR3 protein is listed once, alongside the most common genes and DNA of its rows. V and J calls and clone size were set by TCRdb, not the authors. Across this sample there are approximately 250,000 distinct CDR3 sequences, with roughly a sixth seen only once. The ten biggest clones cover 22% of the sample.

About this clonotype itself: The antigen it recognizes is unknown. No much larger clonotype is one base removed from it; base qualities were not supplied.

Points the paper makes about the study in general: The detection of some responding clones in pre-infection memory suggests that pre-existing cross-reactive memory T cells joined the SARS-CoV-2 response. Contracting CD4+ clones were located mainly in the CM and EM memory subsets, whereas CD8+ clones were found to be enriched in EMRA. The second-wave clones that peaked on day 37 were not confirmed to be SARS-CoV-2 specific. The study covered only a couple of mild cases, and larger cohorts including severe cases with pre-infection samples were considered necessary. Clones contracting from day 15 to 85 had balanced CD4/CD8 phenotypes, while a second wave expanding from day 15 to 37 was biased towards CD4+.

Ficoll-Paque density gradient centrifugation was the method used to isolate PBMCs. The cysteine opens and the valine closes a CDR3 of 13 amino acids. Solely the CDR3 DNA is kept, with 39 bases framed from the first base. V gives up 5 bases and J gives up 0 bases, and the segment between their germline ends measures 11 bases. CDR1 and CDR2, per the germline V gene (reference sequence), are DFQATT and SNEGSKA. Sequenced: PBMCs or a T cell subset sorted from them (not recorded which). The chain uses TRBV20-1 and TRBJ2-7; TRBD1 could be the D gene, as 5 bases match. The source is a man aged 18-30 years who had mild COVID-19 (a few samples of this study predate the infection). The sample titles of this study are shuffled in the database, so cell type and time point are left out; the donor was told from shared clones. CDR3 sequence: CSARTGPSYEQYV. The DNA sequence reads TGCAGTGCTCGAACAGGCCCCTCCTACGAGCAGTACGTC.